These 14 T cell receptor beta chains were sequenced from one sample in a study of T cell responses to AZD1222 COVID-19 vaccine. The assay was immunoSEQ multiplex PCR, and TCRdb's table has in-frame clones only and misses some. The table has 60,000 to 100,000 clones, 92% seen once. Here the sequenced sample was peripheral blood, taken on day 0 of MenACWY control vaccination. These receptors originate from an adult in good health.

The CDR3 region has the DNA TGTGCCAGCAGCCAAGGCGGGACAGCCGGAAACACCATATATTTT. Translated, it gives CASSQGGTAGNTIYF. V and J are TRBV3-1 (or the pseudogene TRBV3-2) and TRBJ1-3; 7 nucleotides match TRBD1. The germline V gene encodes CDR1 LGHDT and CDR2 YNNKEL (reference sequence). The V gene end was trimmed by 1 base and the J gene end by 4 bases; junction bases not matched to a gene: 4. The CDR3 consists of 15 residues.

The chain recombines TRBV6-5 with TRBJ2-2, with D unclear. The germline gives CDR1 MNHEY, CDR2 SVGAGI. The CDR3 totals 14 residues. The V end was cut by 0 bases, the J end by 4 bases, with 6 bases between. DNA of the CDR3: TGTGCCAGCAGTTACTCGACCCCCACCGGGGAGCTGTTTTTT. Translated: CASSYSTPTGELFF.

The chain employs TRBV5-6 and TRBJ2-5; either TRBD1 or TRBD2 may fit D (5 bases each). Germline V gene data show CDR1 as SGHDT and CDR2 as YYEEEE. The CDR3 contains 13 residues. V shed 0 bases and J shed 7 bases, with 10 bases lying between them. CDR3 protein: CASSLVGEWTQYF. The CDR3 DNA reads as TGTGCCAGCAGCTTGGTGGGGGAATGGACCCAGTACTTC.

The V and J genes are TRBV10-1 and TRBJ2-1, with 13 bases matching TRBD2. This CDR3 has 15 residues. J lost 7 bases, V lost 3 bases, and 3 bases had no gene match. Germline CDR1 is WNHNN and CDR2 is SYGVQD (reference sequence). CDR3 in DNA: TGCGCCAGCAGTGACGGGACTAGCGGGATTAATGAGCAGTTCTTC. Encoded protein: CASSDGTSGINEQFF.

The chain links TRBV6-2 or TRBV6-3 to TRBJ2-4; maybe TRBD1 (6 bases). The CDR3 consists of 14 residues. V shed 2 bases and J shed 8 bases, with 13 bases lying between them. The germline V gene encodes CDR1 MNHEY and CDR2 SVGEGT. The CDR3 sequence is CASSYRTVGHIQYF. The CDR3 coding sequence is TGTGCCAGCAGTTACCGGACAGTTGGGCACATTCAGTACTTC.

The chain joins TRBV2 to TRBJ1-3; D not certain. Germline V gene sequence: CDR1 SNHLY, CDR2 FYNNEI. This CDR3 region has 15 residues. V was cut by 3 bases and J by 0 bases, with 9 bases left in between. For the CDR3, the DNA is TGTGCCAGCAGTGAGAGCTCCCTCTCTGGAAACACCATATATTTT. This sequence encodes CASSESSLSGNTIYF.

V usage is TRBV6-5 and J usage is TRBJ2-5, with 7 bases that match TRBD1. Germline values: CDR1 MNHEY, CDR2 SVGAGI. With 5 bases clipped from V and 1 base from J, the junction kept 4 bases outside the gene matches. The CDR3 consists of 14 residues. The CDR3 DNA follows: TGTGCCAGCAGTCGACAGGGTCGCCAAGAGACCCAGTACTTC. The encoded protein is CASSRQGRQETQYF.

This clone was seen a single time. CDR3 amino acids: CASSPFRGNEQFF. The CDR3 nucleotides are TGTGCCAGCAGTCCATTCAGGGGCAATGAGCAGTTCTTC. The rearrangement joins TRBV12-3 or TRBV12-4 to TRBJ2-1, with D possibly being TRBD1 (6 bases). Trimming pared 5 bases from V and 6 bases from J, leaving 11 bases between. The CDR3 extends over 13 amino acids.

The chain carries TRBV5-1 and TRBJ2-1; D tentatively fits TRBD1 or TRBD2 (5 bases each). The CDR3 is 14 amino acids. Trimming left V 2 bases short and J 6 bases short, with 12 bases between. The germline V gene encodes CDR1 SGHRS and CDR2 YFSETQ. The chain's CDR3 is CASSFGGPPNEQFF. Here the CDR3 DNA reads TGCGCCAGCAGCTTTGGGGGACCTCCCAATGAGCAGTTCTTC. The full variable domain, with the rest looked up from reference TRBV5-1 and TRBJ2-1, is KAGVTQTPRYLIKTRGQQVTLSCSPISGHRSVSWYQQTPGQGLQFLFEYFSETQRNKGNFPGRFSGRQFSNSRSEMNVSTLELGDSALYLCASSFGGPPNEQFFGPGTRLTVL.

The table lists this clone with a count of one. V and J are TRBV7-2 and TRBJ2-1; 9 bases line up with TRBD2. Germline V gene data show CDR1 as SGHTA and CDR2 as FQGNSA. Trimming cost V 1 base and J 7 bases; bases outside gene matches: 8. CDR3 length: 16 residues. CDR3 bases: TGTGCCAGCAGCTTAGAGGAAGTAGCGGGAGCGAATGAGCAGTTCTTC. It yields the protein CASSLEEVAGANEQFF.

The chain links TRBV18 to TRBJ1-1, with 11 positions matching TRBD1. Trimming cost V 4 bases and J 1 base; bases outside gene matches: 11. Germline CDR1 reads KGHSH; CDR2 reads LQKENI. CDR3 size: 18 residues. CDR3 DNA: TGTGCCAGCTCACGATCCCGGGACAGGGGGAGGGAGAACACTGAAGCTTTCTTT. Encoded protein: CASSRSRDRGRENTEAFF.

CDR3: CASSPELTGTGYSPLHF. The DNA for the CDR3 is TGTGCCAGCAGTCCGGAACTGACCGGGACAGGGTACTCACCCCTCCACTTT. The chain carries TRBV28 and TRBJ1-6, with 9 positions matching TRBD1. CDR3 length equals 17 residues. Germline loops: CDR1 MDHEN, CDR2 SYDVKM. V lost 5 bases and J lost 10; bases outside the gene matches: 15.

This chain links TRBV5-1 with TRBJ1-2; D unresolved. Trimming removed 4 bases at V and 8 bases at J, with 24 bases between. This CDR3 contains 16 residues. Germline V gene lookup returns CDR1 SGHRS and CDR2 YFSETQ. The CDR3 bases are TGCGCCAGCAGCCAGACGGCGGGAGTGCCGACCGAGGGCTACACCTTC. Translation gives CASSQTAGVPTEGYTF. Complete variable domain (other parts from reference TRBV5-1 and TRBJ1-2): KAGVTQTPRYLIKTRGQQVTLSCSPISGHRSVSWYQQTPGQGLQFLFEYFSETQRNKGNFPGRFSGRQFSNSRSEMNVSTLELGDSALYLCASSQTAGVPTEGYTFGSGTRLTVV.

This rearrangement joins TRBV5-1 to TRBJ2-5; 10 bases are shared with TRBD2. The length of the CDR3 is 15 residues. CDR1 is SGHRS, CDR2 YFSETQ, per germline. The J segment lost 5 bases and the V segment lost 1 base, leaving 5 bases of the junction unmatched. CDR3 residues: CASSLTSGEGETQYF. The CDR3 DNA sequence: TGCGCCAGCAGCTTGACTAGCGGGGAGGGGGAGACCCAGTACTTC.